These 14 T cell receptor beta chains originate from one sample sequenced in a study of CD8+CD57+ T cells in acquired aplastic anemia. Both TCR beta VDJ combination and CDR3 sequence profiling were carried out. Genomic DNA was the template for this profiling. From the reads, TCRdb called clonotypes with MiXCR, one entry per CDR3 protein. The sample yields some 200,000 distinct CDR3 sequences, roughly half seen once. Only patients with CD8+CD57+ cell expansion on flow cytometry were chosen for sequencing. Material: sorted CD4+, CD8+, or CD8+CD57+ T cells (not recorded which) from PBMCs. These receptors originate from a human donor with aplastic anemia.

There are a few counts of this clonotype. The J gene is TRBJ1-4, the V gene TRBV2; possibly TRBD1 for D (5 bases). Germline V CDR1 and CDR2: SNHLY, FYNNEI. The CDR3 has 14 residues. V lost 5 bases and J lost 7, with 14 bases in between. Written as DNA, the CDR3 is TGTGCCAGCAGTCCAGGGAGGGTGGGTGAAAAACTGTTTTTT. Translated, it gives CASSPGRVGEKLFF.

This clonotype was observed many times. The chain carries TRBV11-2 and TRBJ1-1; D unresolved. The CDR3 length is 14 residues. Germline V CDR1 and CDR2: SGHAT, FQNNGV. V was cut by 2 bases and J by 3 bases, with 10 bases left in between. CDR3: CASSLRVSDTEAFF. The CDR3 DNA is TGTGCCAGCAGCTTACGGGTCTCCGACACTGAAGCTTTCTTT.

This clonotype was seen many times. The V gene is TRBV12-3 or TRBV12-4, the J gene TRBJ2-1; TRBD2 agrees at 12 bases. The V gene end was trimmed by 6 bases and the J gene end by 3 bases; junction bases not matched to a gene: 0. The CDR3 runs 14 residues. The CDR3 DNA is TGTGCCAGCAGACTAGCGGGGGGCTACAATGAGCAGTTCTTC. Amino acid sequence: CASRLAGGYNEQFF.

This clonotype has ten or more counts. The chain carries TRBV2 and TRBJ2-7; 8 bases agree with TRBD2. Losses at the gene ends were 8 bases for V and 5 bases for J; bases not matched to a gene: 17. Germline CDR1 reads SNHLY; CDR2 reads FYNNEI. This CDR3 is built from 16 residues. The CDR3 region is CASSSRGTRVFNEQYF. The DNA for the CDR3 is TGTGCCAGCTCCTCCCGGGGGACTAGAGTATTCAACGAGCAGTACTTC.

A word on this clonotype: Because the CDR3 is missing its conserved closing phenylalanine or tryptophan, this is likely a read error. This chain links TRBV7-3 with TRBJ2-3; 9 bases line up with TRBD2. CDR3 length: 14 amino acids. V shed 9 bases and J 5 bases; nucleotides not matched to a gene: 9. Germline-derived CDR1 and CDR2 are SGHTA and FQGTGA. For the CDR3, the DNA is TGTGCCAGTGCTGGCGGGAGGGCGGGAGATACGCAGTATCTT. Translated: CASAGGRAGDTQYL.

J is TRBJ1-6 and V is TRBV20-1, with 9 nucleotides matching TRBD1. Germline values: CDR1 DFQATT, CDR2 SNEGSKA (reference sequence). This CDR3 has 16 residues. The V gene end was trimmed by 3 bases and the J gene end by 7 bases; junction bases not matched to a gene: 10. The CDR3 coding sequence is TGCAGTGCTAGTTGGTCGACAGGGGGTAGGAATTCACCCCTCCACTTT. This translates into CSASWSTGGRNSPLHF.

V is TRBV7-9 and J is TRBJ1-2; D unresolved. V lost 1 base and J lost 7, with 10 bases in between. CDR1 and CDR2 (germline): SEHNR, FQNEAQ (reference sequence). The CDR3 is 13 residues long. Written as DNA, the CDR3 is TGTGCCAGCAGCTTAGATTCTCTGGCTGGCTACACCTTC. Its translation: CASSLDSLAGYTF.

This clonotype was seen only once. The V call is TRBV9, the J call TRBJ1-2; 9 bases align to TRBD1. CDR3 length: 16 residues. With 3 bases clipped from V and 3 bases from J, the junction kept 9 bases outside the gene matches. Germline CDR1 is SGDLS and CDR2 is YYNGEE. In DNA, the CDR3 is TGTGCCAGCAGCGCCCCCAGGGACAGGGTTGACTATGGCTACACCTTC. Its protein product is CASSAPRDRVDYGYTF.

The rearrangement joins TRBV29-1 to TRBJ2-5; TRBD1 matches at 10 bases. The CDR3 has 13 amino acids. Looked up from germline, CDR1 is SQVTM and CDR2 is ANQGSEA. J was trimmed by 11 bases and V by 6 bases; bases with no gene match: 12. In DNA form, the CDR3 reads TGCAGCGTGGCCGGGACAGGGGCTGGGGAGCAGTACTTC. Amino acid sequence: CSVAGTGAGEQYF.

In its sample, this clonotype was seen many times. This chain connects TRBV12-3 or TRBV12-4 to TRBJ2-5; 9 positions agree with TRBD1. This CDR3 is 15 amino acids long. With 5 bases clipped from V and 1 base from J, the junction kept 5 bases outside the gene matches. In DNA, the CDR3 is TGTGCCAGCAGTACAGGACAGGGGTTCCAAGAGACCCAGTACTTC. It codes for CASSTGQGFQETQYF.

About this clonotype: A read error may produce the germline difference seen at one junction end. This rearrangement joins TRBV4-2 to TRBJ1-5; D remains unclear. The CDR3 loop spans 19 amino acids. Germline V gene sequence: CDR1 LGHNA, CDR2 YNFKEQ. The CDR3 bases are TGTGCCAGCAGCCAAGATGCAGAAACCCCGAACCCCGCAAATCAGCCCCCGCATTTT. Amino acid sequence: CASSQDAETPNPANQPPHF.

The V gene is TRBV11-1, the J gene TRBJ1-4; a weak D match, TRBD1 (5 bases). This CDR3 has 16 amino acids. Germline V gene data show CDR1 as SGHAT and CDR2 as FQDESV (reference sequence). V was clipped by 5 bases and J by 8 bases, with 21 bases between them. The DNA of the CDR3 is TGTGCCAGCAGCCTCGGGATGTCGGGGGGTAGGGAAAAACTGTTTTTT. Encoded protein: CASSLGMSGGREKLFF.

In regard to this clonotype: Sequence at one end of the junction differs from germline and may be a read error. The genes are TRBV4-1 and TRBJ2-2, with D maybe TRBD2 (5 bases). CDR1 MGHRA and CDR2 YSYEKL come from the germline V gene. The CDR3 consists of 17 residues. The CDR3 nucleotides read TGCGCCAGCAGCCAAGATACCCCCAGAGGGTACACCGGGGAGCCGTTTTTT. It yields the protein CASSQDTPRGYTGEPFF.

This clonotype came up a few times. The chain joins TRBV5-6 to TRBJ2-3; no firm D call. CDR1 SGHDT and CDR2 YYEEEE come from the germline V gene. The CDR3 is 14 amino acids. V dropped 4 bases and J dropped 2 bases, with 11 bases sitting between them. The CDR3 sequence: CASSPSRYTDTQYF. The CDR3 nucleotides are TGTGCCAGCAGCCCCTCACGATACACAGATACGCAGTATTTT.